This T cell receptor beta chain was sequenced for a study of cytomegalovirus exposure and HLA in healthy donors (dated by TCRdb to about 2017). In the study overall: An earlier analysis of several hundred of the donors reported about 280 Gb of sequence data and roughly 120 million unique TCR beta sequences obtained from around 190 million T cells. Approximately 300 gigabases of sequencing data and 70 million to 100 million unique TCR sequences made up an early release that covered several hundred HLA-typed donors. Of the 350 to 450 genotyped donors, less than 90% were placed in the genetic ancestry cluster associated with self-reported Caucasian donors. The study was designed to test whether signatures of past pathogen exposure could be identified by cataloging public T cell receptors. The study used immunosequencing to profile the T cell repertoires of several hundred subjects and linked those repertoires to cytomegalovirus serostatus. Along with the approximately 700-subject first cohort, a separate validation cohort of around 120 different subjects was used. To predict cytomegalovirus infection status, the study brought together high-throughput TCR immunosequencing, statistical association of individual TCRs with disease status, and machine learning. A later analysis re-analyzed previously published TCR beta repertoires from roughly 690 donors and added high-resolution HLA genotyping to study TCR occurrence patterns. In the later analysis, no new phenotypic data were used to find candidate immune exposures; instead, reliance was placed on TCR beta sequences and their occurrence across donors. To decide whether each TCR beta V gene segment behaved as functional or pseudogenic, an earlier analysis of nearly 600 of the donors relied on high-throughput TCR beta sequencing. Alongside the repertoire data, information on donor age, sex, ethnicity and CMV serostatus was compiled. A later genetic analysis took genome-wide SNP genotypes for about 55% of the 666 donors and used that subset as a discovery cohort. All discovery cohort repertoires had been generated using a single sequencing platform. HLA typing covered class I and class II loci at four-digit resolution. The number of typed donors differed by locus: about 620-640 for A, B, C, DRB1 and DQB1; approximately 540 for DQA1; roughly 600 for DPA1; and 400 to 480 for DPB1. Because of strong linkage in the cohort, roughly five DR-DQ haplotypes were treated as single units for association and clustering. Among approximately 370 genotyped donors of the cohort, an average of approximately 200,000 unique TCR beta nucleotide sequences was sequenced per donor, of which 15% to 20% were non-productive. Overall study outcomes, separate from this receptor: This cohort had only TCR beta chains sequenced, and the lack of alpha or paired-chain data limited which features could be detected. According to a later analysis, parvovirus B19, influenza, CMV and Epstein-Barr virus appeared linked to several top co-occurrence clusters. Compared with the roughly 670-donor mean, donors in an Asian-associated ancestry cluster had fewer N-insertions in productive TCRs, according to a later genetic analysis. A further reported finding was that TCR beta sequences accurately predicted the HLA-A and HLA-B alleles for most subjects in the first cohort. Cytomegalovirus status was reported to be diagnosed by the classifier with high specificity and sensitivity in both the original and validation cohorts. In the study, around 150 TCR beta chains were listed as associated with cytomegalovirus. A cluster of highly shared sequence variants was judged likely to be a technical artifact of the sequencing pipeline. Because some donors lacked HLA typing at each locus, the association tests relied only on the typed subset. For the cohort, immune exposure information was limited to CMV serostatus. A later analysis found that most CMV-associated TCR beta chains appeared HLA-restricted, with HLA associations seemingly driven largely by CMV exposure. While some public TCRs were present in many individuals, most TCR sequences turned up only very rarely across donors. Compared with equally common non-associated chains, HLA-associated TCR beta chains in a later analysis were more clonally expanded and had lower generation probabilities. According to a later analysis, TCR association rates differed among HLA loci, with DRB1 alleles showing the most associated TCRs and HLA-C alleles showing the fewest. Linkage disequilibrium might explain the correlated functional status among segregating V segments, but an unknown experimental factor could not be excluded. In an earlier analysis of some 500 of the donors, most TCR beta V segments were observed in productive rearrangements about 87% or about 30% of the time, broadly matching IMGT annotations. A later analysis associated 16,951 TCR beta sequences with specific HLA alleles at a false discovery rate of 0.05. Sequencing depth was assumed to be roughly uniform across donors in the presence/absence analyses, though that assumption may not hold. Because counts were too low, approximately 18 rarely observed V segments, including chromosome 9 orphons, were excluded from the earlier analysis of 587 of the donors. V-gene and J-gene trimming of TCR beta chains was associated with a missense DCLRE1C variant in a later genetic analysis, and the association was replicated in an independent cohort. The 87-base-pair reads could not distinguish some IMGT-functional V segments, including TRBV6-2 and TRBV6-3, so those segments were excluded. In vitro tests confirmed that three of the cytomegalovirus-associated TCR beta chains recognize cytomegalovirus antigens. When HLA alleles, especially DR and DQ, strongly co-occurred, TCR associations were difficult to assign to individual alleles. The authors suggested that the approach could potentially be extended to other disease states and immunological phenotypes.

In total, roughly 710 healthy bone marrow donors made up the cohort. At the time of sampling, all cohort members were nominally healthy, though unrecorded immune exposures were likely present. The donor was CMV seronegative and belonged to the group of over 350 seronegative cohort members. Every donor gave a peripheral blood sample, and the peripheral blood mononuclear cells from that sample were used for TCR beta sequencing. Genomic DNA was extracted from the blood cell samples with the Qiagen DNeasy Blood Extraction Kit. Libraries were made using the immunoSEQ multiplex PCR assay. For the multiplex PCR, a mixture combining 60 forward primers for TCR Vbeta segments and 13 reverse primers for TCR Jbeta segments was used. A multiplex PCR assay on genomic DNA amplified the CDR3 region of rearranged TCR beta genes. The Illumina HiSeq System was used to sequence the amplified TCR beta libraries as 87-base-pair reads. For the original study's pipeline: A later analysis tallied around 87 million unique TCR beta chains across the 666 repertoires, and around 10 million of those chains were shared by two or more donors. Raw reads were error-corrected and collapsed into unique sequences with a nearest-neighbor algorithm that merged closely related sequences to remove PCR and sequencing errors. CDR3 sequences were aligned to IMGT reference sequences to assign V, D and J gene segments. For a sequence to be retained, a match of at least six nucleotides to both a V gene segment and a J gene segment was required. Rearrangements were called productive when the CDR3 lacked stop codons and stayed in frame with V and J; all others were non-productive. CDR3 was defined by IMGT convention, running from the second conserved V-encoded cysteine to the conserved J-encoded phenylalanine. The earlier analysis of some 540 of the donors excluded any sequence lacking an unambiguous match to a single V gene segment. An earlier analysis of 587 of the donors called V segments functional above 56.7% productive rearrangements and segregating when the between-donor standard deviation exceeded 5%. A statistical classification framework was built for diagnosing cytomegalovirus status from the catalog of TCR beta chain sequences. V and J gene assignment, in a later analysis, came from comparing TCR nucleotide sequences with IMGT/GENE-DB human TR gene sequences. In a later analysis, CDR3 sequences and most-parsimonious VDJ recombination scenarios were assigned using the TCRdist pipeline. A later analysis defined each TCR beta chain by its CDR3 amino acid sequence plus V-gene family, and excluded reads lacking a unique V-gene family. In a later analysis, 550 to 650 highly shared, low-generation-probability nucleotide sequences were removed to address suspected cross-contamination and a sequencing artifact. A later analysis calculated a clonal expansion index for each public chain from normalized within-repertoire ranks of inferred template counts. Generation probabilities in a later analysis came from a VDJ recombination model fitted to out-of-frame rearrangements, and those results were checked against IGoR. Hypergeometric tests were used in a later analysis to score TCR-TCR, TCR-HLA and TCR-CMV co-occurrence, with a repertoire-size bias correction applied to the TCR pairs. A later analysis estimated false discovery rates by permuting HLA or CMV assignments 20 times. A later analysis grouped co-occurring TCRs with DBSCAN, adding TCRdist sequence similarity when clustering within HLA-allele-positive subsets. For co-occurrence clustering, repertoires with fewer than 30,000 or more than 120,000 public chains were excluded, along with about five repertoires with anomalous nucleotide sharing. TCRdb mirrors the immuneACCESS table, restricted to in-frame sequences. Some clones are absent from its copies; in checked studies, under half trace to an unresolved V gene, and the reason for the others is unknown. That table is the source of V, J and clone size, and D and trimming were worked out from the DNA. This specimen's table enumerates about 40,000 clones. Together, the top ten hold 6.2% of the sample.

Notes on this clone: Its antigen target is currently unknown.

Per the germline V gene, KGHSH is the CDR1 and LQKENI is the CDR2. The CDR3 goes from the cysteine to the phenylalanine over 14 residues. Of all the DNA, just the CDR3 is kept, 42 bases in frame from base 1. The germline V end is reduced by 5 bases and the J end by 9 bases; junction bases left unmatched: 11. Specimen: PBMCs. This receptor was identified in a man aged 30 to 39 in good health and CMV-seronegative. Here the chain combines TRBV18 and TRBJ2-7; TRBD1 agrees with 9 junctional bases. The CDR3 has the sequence CASSMGQGKTVQYF. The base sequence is TGTGCCAGCTCAATGGGACAGGGAAAAACAGTGCAGTACTTC.